A selection of T cell receptor beta chains follows, all from one sample in a study of T-cell memory formation after mild COVID-19. MiXCR, applied by TCRdb to the 5' RACE reads, yields one record per CDR3 protein. In the table there are 450,000 or so distinct CDR3 sequences, about 20% of which are singletons. The specimen sequenced was PBMCs or a T cell subset sorted from them (not recorded which). The receptors stem from an adult woman who had mild COVID-19 (a few samples of this study predate the infection). Cell type and time point are not known. The CDR3 runs from the conserved cysteine through the conserved F or W. The D gene is left open where the match is weak. For some rows the clone size is stated as once, few or many, or as a class when expanded; others skip it.

j_call d_call v_call clone_size cdr3_aa cdr3_nt
TRBJ2-2 TRBD2 TRBV11-3 . CASSLHSGGAGELFF TGTGCCAGCAGCCTACATAGCGGGGGTGCCGGGGAGCTGTTTTTT
TRBJ2-3 TRBD2 TRBV9 . CASSVRLAASTDTQYF TGTGCCAGCAGCGTGAGACTAGCGGCAAGCACAGATACGCAGTATTTT
TRBJ2-1 . TRBV28 . CASRNRALSYNEQFF TGTGCCAGCAGAAACAGGGCTCTATCCTACAATGAGCAGTTCTTC
TRBJ1-2 . TRBV7-2 . CASSFGVLEGYTF TGTGCCAGCAGCTTCGGGGTCCTGGAGGGCTACACCTTC
TRBJ2-7 TRBD1 TRBV10-3 . CAISAGTGSYEQYF TGTGCCATCTCCGCCGGGACAGGGTCGTACGAGCAGTACTTC
TRBJ1-2 TRBD1 TRBV12-3/TRBV12-4 few CASTIDGQGGYGYTF TGTGCCAGCACTATAGACGGACAGGGAGGCTACGGCTACACCTTC
TRBJ1-6 . TRBV12-3/TRBV12-4 . CASSFGANSPLHF TGTGCCAGCAGTTTCGGCGCCAATTCACCCCTCCACTTT
TRBJ2-7 . TRBV7-2 . CASSLYGSNEQYF TGTGCCAGCAGCTTATACGGATCAAACGAGCAGTACTTC
TRBJ2-1 . TRBV27 . CASSGGWEQFF TGTGCCAGCAGTGGGGGTTGGGAGCAGTTCTTC
TRBJ2-7 . TRBV7-8 many CASSLWGYEQYF TGTGCCAGCAGCTTGTGGGGCTACGAGCAGTACTTC
TRBJ1-1 . TRBV5-6 . CASSLGASLNTEAFF TGTGCCAGCAGCTTGGGGGCGTCCTTGAACACTGAAGCTTTCTTT
TRBJ2-3 . TRBV4-2 . CASSQERYIADTQYF TGTGCCAGCAGCCAAGAAAGATACATCGCAGATACGCAGTATTTT
TRBJ1-2 . TRBV3-1 . CASSQGLRDYGYTF TGTGCCAGCAGCCAAGGACTACGGGACTATGGCTACACCTTC
TRBJ2-3 . TRBV9 few CASSVRDRGADTQYF TGTGCCAGCAGCGTGCGGGATCGAGGTGCAGATACGCAGTATTTT
TRBJ1-1 TRBD1 TRBV7-6 few CASSSDRGQTEAFF TGTGCCAGCAGCTCAGACAGGGGGCAAACTGAAGCTTTCTTT
TRBJ1-1 . TRBV7-9 few CASSPRAGQNTEAFF TGTGCCAGCAGCCCAAGGGCAGGGCAGAACACTGAAGCTTTCTTT
TRBJ1-2 . TRBV12-3/TRBV12-4 many CASSSPSNYGYTF TGTGCCAGCAGTTCACCCTCGAACTATGGCTACACCTTC
TRBJ2-7 . TRBV7-9 few CASSLWYGEQYF TGTGCCAGCAGCTTATGGTACGGGGAGCAGTACTTC
TRBJ2-3 TRBD2 TRBV3-1 . CASSRTTGLAGTDTQYF TGTGCCAGCAGCCGCACCACGGGACTAGCGGGCACAGATACGCAGTATTTT
TRBJ2-7 . TRBV7-2 . CASSLWEPNEQYF TGTGCCAGCAGCTTATGGGAGCCCAACGAGCAGTACTTC
TRBJ1-5 TRBD1 TRBV12-3/TRBV12-4 . CASSLGGTGSNQPQHF TGTGCCAGCAGTTTAGGGGGGACAGGGAGTAATCAGCCCCAGCATTTT
TRBJ1-3 . TRBV19 . CASRTQDSGNTIYF TGTGCCAGTAGGACTCAGGACTCTGGAAACACCATATATTTT
TRBJ2-1 . TRBV3-1 few CASSPSGHEQFF TGTGCCAGCAGCCCCTCCGGACATGAGCAGTTCTTC
TRBJ2-7 . TRBV6-2/TRBV6-3 few CASSDSQTYEQYF TGTGCCAGCAGTGACTCACAAACCTACGAGCAGTACTTC
TRBJ2-7 . TRBV12-3/TRBV12-4 few CASSFGGLRDPYF TGTGCCAGCAGTTTCGGCGGACTGAGGGATCCGTACTTC
TRBJ1-1 . TRBV3-1 few CASSQEQASTEAFF TGTGCCAGCAGCCAAGAACAGGCCTCCACTGAAGCTTTCTTT
TRBJ2-1 TRBD1 TRBV5-1 few CASRLRGYNEQFF TGCGCCAGCAGACTCAGGGGGTACAATGAGCAGTTCTTC
TRBJ1-1 . TRBV18 many CASSPRAGMNTEAFF TGTGCCAGCTCACCACGGGCAGGGATGAACACTGAAGCTTTCTTT
TRBJ2-1 TRBD2 TRBV10-3 few CAISDRTSGKGNEQFF TGTGCCATCAGTGATAGGACTAGCGGGAAAGGCAATGAGCAGTTCTTC
TRBJ2-7 TRBD1 TRBV7-2 many CASSTHPRGSTYEQYF TGTGCCAGCAGCACCCACCCCAGGGGGTCAACCTACGAGCAGTACTTC
TRBJ1-2 . TRBV5-1 few CASSHWHRDGYTF TGCGCCAGCAGTCATTGGCACAGGGACGGCTACACCTTC
TRBJ2-7 TRBD1 TRBV29-1 . CSVEDEGTGNYEQYF TGCAGCGTTGAAGATGAGGGGACAGGGAACTACGAGCAGTACTTC
TRBJ1-1 TRBD1 TRBV7-9 few CASSLPGTGANTEAFF TGTGCCAGCAGCCTACCCGGGACAGGGGCAAACACTGAAGCTTTCTTT
TRBJ2-3 TRBD2 TRBV19 many CATAGGEGPLNTDTQYF TGTGCCACCGCCGGGGGGGAGGGCCCCCTTAACACAGATACGCAGTATTTT
TRBJ2-2 . TRBV7-8 few CASSLGGWGLGGELFF TGTGCCAGCAGCTTAGGGGGATGGGGCCTCGGCGGGGAGCTGTTTTTT
TRBJ2-2 TRBD2 TRBV7-7 . CASSPSSGVNTGELFF TGTGCTAGCAGCCCATCCAGCGGGGTTAACACCGGGGAGCTGTTTTTT